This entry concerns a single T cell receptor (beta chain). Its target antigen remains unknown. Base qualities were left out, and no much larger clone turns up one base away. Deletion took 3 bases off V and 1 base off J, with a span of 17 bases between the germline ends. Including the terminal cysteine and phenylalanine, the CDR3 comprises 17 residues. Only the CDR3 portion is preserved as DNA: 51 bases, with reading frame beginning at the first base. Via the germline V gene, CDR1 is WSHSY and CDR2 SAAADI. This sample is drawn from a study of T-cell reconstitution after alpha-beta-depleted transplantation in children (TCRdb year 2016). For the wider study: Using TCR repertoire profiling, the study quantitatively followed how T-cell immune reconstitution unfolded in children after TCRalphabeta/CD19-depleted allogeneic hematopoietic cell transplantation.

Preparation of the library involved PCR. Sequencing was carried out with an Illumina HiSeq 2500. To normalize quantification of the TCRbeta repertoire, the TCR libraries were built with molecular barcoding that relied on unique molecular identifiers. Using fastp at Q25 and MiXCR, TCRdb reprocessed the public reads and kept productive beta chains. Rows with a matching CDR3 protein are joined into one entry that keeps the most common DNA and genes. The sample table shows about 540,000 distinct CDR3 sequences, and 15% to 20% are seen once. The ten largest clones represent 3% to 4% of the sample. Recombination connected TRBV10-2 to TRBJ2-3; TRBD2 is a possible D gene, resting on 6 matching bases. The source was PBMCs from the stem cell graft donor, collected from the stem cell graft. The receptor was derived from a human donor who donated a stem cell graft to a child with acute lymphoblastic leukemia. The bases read TGCGCCAGCAGTGATATGGCAGCTCCGGGAGGCACAGATACGCAGTATTTT. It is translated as CASSDMAAPGGTDTQYF.